Below, 10 T cell receptor beta chains from the same sample are listed, as sequenced in a study of OX40 agonist ivuxolimab in advanced cancers. Here immunoSEQ multiplex PCR was the method, and the copy in TCRdb shows in-frame clones only, minus some. This table has over 45,000 clones, over 80% appearing once. The material was CD4+ or CD8+ T cells sorted from blood, obtained in a trial of the OX40 agonist ivuxolimab. The origin of the receptors is an adult with an advanced solid tumor such as melanoma, head and neck, liver or kidney cancer.

The gene calls are TRBV6-1 and TRBJ2-7, with TRBD2 matching over 11 bases. CDR1 and CDR2 (germline): MNHNS, SASEGT. CDR3 length equals 16 residues. V dropped 2 bases and J dropped 5; count of bases not matched to a gene: 8. CDR3 residues: CASSELPSGRFDEQYF. In DNA, the CDR3 is TGTGCCAGCAGTGAACTACCTAGCGGGAGGTTCGACGAGCAGTACTTC.

This chain links TRBV6-1 with TRBJ2-3; D unclear. The CDR3 sequence is 14 residues long. V was shortened by 8 bases and J by 0 bases, with 12 bases between the two germline ends. Germline assignment: CDR1 MNHNS and CDR2 SASEGT. The CDR3 loop is CASAVLLSTDTQYF. As DNA, the CDR3 is TGTGCCAGCGCGGTACTTCTTAGCACAGATACGCAGTATTTT.

The J gene is TRBJ1-5, the V gene TRBV6-5; TRBD1 might be the D (6 bases). Germline CDR1 and CDR2: MNHEY and SVGAGI. Trimming took 7 bases from V and 5 from J, leaving 18 bases between them. This CDR3 spans 15 amino acids. The DNA for the CDR3 is TGTGCCAGCAACCCGGAGACAGGCGGGCATCAGCCCCAGCATTTT. Amino acid sequence: CASNPETGGHQPQHF.

The V gene is TRBV5-1, the J gene TRBJ2-2, with D possibly matching TRBD2 (5 bases). The CDR3 consists of 13 residues. The germline V gene encodes CDR1 SGHRS and CDR2 YFSETQ. Trimming cost V 4 bases and J 3 bases, with 7 bases left between them. The CDR3 nucleotides read TGCGCCAGCAGCGTGGGAGACACCGGGGAGCTGTTTTTT. This gives the protein CASSVGDTGELFF.

The chain recombines TRBV5-5 with TRBJ1-3; 8 bases fit TRBD1. V lost 0 bases to trimming and J lost 4 bases; unmatched junction nucleotides: 6. In germline, CDR1 is SGHKS, CDR2 YYEKEE (reference sequence). The CDR3 is 16 amino acids. Written as DNA, the CDR3 is TGTGCCAGCAGCTTGGGGCAGGGGGCCGGAGGAAACACCATATATTTT. Translated, it gives CASSLGQGAGGNTIYF.

CDR3: CASSTSGSLYNEQFF. The CDR3 region has the DNA TGTGCCAGCAGCACTAGCGGGAGCTTGTACAATGAGCAGTTCTTC. The chain employs TRBV7-9 and TRBJ2-1, with TRBD2 matching 11 bases. The CDR3 totals 15 residues. Germline CDR1 is SEHNR and CDR2 is FQNEAQ (reference sequence). J gave up 4 bases and V 5 bases, and 4 bases lay outside the gene matches.

This sequence joins TRBV5-1 and TRBJ2-3, with D uncertain. CDR3 length: 16 residues. Trimming took 0 bases from V and 0 from J, leaving 11 bases between them. Germline CDR1 SGHRS, CDR2 YFSETQ. CDR3 residues: CASSLAVMGSTDTQYF. CDR3 in DNA: TGCGCCAGCAGCTTGGCCGTTATGGGAAGCACAGATACGCAGTATTTT.

V and J are TRBV11-2 and TRBJ2-7; TRBD2 aligns across 10 bases. From germline, CDR1 is SGHAT and CDR2 FQNNGV. Germline trimming cut 6 bases from V and 2 bases from J; bases unmatched to any gene: 4. The CDR3 has 14 residues. CDR3 loop: CASRPGLATYEQYF. The CDR3 DNA reads TGTGCCAGCAGACCGGGACTAGCGACCTACGAGCAGTACTTC.

The J gene is TRBJ2-3, the V gene TRBV5-4; maybe TRBD2 (6 bases). CDR1 and CDR2 from the germline V gene are SGHNT and YYREEE (reference sequence). CDR3 length: 15 residues. Trimming cost V 1 base and J 4 bases, with 13 bases left between them. The CDR3 DNA reads TGTGCCAGCAGCTTGACGGCGGGGACTTCAGATACGCAGTATTTT. Translated, it gives CASSLTAGTSDTQYF.

The chain employs TRBV29-1 and TRBJ2-1, with D perhaps matching TRBD1 (5 bases). The CDR3 has 11 residues. V lost 4 bases and J lost 6, with 7 bases in between. Germline lookup yields CDR1 SQVTM and CDR2 ANQGSEA. Here the CDR3 DNA reads TGCAGCGTTGCCAGGGTCAATGAGCAGTTCTTC. This codes for CSVARVNEQFF.